The rows below give T cell receptor beta chains drawn from one sample of a study of blood T cell repertoires in COVID-19. Sequencing was performed with immunoSEQ multiplex PCR; in TCRdb, only in-frame clones are kept and a portion is missing. The sample records 150,000 to 180,000 clones, around 85% being singletons. The sequenced sample consisted of peripheral blood. The receptors come from a man aged 55-75 years with COVID-19, enrolled during active disease. Each CDR3 is given with its conserved first and last residue. Each record gives: V gene, J gene, CDR3 protein.

TRBV5-1	TRBJ2-3	CASSFSRSTDTQYF
TRBV28	TRBJ1-2	CASRERDKNYGYTF
TRBV27	TRBJ1-6	CASSSPDISNSPLHF
TRBV11-3	TRBJ2-7	CASSLGTELPYEQYF
TRBV6-5	TRBJ1-5	CASSYSGSGSNQPQHF
TRBV29-1	TRBJ1-2	CSVVSRTSRDYGYTF
TRBV18	TRBJ1-1	CASSPSLNTEAFF
TRBV4-3	TRBJ2-7	CASSQELSTGTISSSYEQYF
TRBV19	TRBJ2-5	CASSAGQPQETQYF
TRBV2	TRBJ1-1	CASRGQQNTEAFF